These T cell receptor beta chains were read from a single sample in a study of CD8+ T cells in alopecia areata. Generated by immunoSEQ multiplex PCR, the TCRdb table keeps only in-frame clones and is missing some. The sample contains around 120,000 clones, around two fifths of which appear only once. Material: CD4+ T cells sorted from blood. Receptor source: a human donor with alopecia areata. Both conserved end residues are part of each CDR3. A D gene is named only where the DNA matches it firmly. The size of a clone is reported for some rows only, either as once, few or many, or as a class for expanded clones.

j_gene: TRBJ2-3; abundance: once; v_gene: TRBV9; d_gene: -; CDR3aa: CASSVGMGNTQYF; CDR3nt: TGTGCCAGCAGCGTAGGTATGGGGAATACGCAGTATTTT
j_gene: TRBJ2-1; abundance: -; v_gene: TRBV29-1; d_gene: TRBD2; CDR3aa: CSVRGAGVPGEQFF; CDR3nt: TGCAGCGTACGTGGGGCGGGGGTGCCTGGTGAGCAGTTCTTC
j_gene: TRBJ2-7; abundance: -; v_gene: TRBV5-6; d_gene: -; CDR3aa: CASSFGPLPYEQYF; CDR3nt: TGTGCCAGCAGCTTCGGACCGCTCCCCTACGAGCAGTACTTC
j_gene: TRBJ1-1; abundance: -; v_gene: TRBV29-1; d_gene: -; CDR3aa: CSVEGRQGSTEAFF; CDR3nt: TGCAGCGTTGAAGGTAGGCAGGGGAGCACTGAAGCTTTCTTT
j_gene: TRBJ1-2; abundance: -; v_gene: TRBV4-3; d_gene: -; CDR3aa: CASSQDKAALQAGYTF; CDR3nt: TGCGCCAGCAGCCAAGATAAAGCAGCCTTACAAGCTGGCTACACCTTC
j_gene: TRBJ1-2; abundance: -; v_gene: TRBV7-2; d_gene: -; CDR3aa: CASSFGRNSDGYTF; CDR3nt: TGTGCCAGCAGCTTCGGGAGGAACAGCGATGGCTACACCTTC
j_gene: TRBJ2-1; abundance: few; v_gene: TRBV29-1; d_gene: -; CDR3aa: CSAVSSGYNEQFF; CDR3nt: TGCAGCGCCGTGTCCAGCGGTTACAATGAGCAGTTCTTC
j_gene: TRBJ2-3; abundance: once; v_gene: TRBV9; d_gene: -; CDR3aa: CASSEGGTDTQYF; CDR3nt: TGTGCCAGCAGCGAAGGGGGCACAGATACGCAGTATTTT
j_gene: TRBJ2-7; abundance: -; v_gene: TRBV11-2; d_gene: TRBD2; CDR3aa: CASSAAGRSYQYF; CDR3nt: TGTGCCAGCAGCGCAGCGGGAAGATCTTACCAGTACTTC
j_gene: TRBJ1-2; abundance: few; v_gene: TRBV19; d_gene: TRBD1; CDR3aa: CASSPDRGVYGYTF; CDR3nt: TGTGCCAGTAGTCCCGACAGGGGGGTCTATGGCTACACCTTC
j_gene: TRBJ1-1; abundance: -; v_gene: TRBV29-1; d_gene: TRBD1; CDR3aa: CSVSRVGQGVAFF; CDR3nt: TGCAGCGTCTCCAGAGTAGGGCAGGGGGTTGCTTTCTTT
j_gene: TRBJ2-4; abundance: few; v_gene: TRBV5-8; d_gene: -; CDR3aa: CASSFTGTGENIQYF; CDR3nt: TGTGCCAGCAGCTTCACAGGGACGGGTGAAAACATTCAGTACTTC
j_gene: TRBJ2-5; abundance: -; v_gene: TRBV29-1; d_gene: TRBD1; CDR3aa: CSVSGTGQETQYF; CDR3nt: TGCAGCGTTTCCGGGACAGGGCAAGAGACCCAGTACTTC
j_gene: TRBJ2-7; abundance: few; v_gene: TRBV7-9; d_gene: -; CDR3aa: CASSLLGGMDEQYF; CDR3nt: TGTGCCAGCAGCTTACTTGGGGGCATGGACGAGCAGTACTTC
j_gene: TRBJ2-1; abundance: few; v_gene: TRBV7-6; d_gene: -; CDR3aa: CASSLAGPTTYNEQFF; CDR3nt: TGTGCCAGCAGCTTAGCGGGACCAACTACCTACAATGAGCAGTTCTTC
j_gene: TRBJ1-1; abundance: -; v_gene: TRBV7-3; d_gene: TRBD1; CDR3aa: CASSLTSGGKTEAFF; CDR3nt: TGTGCCAGCAGCTTAACGTCAGGGGGGAAAACTGAAGCTTTCTTT
j_gene: TRBJ2-7; abundance: -; v_gene: TRBV27; d_gene: TRBD1; CDR3aa: CASSSEGAAYEQYF; CDR3nt: TGTGCCAGCAGTTCAGAGGGGGCCGCCTACGAGCAGTACTTC
j_gene: TRBJ1-1; abundance: -; v_gene: TRBV30; d_gene: TRBD1; CDR3aa: CAWKSRVRGRKAFF; CDR3nt: TGTGCCTGGAAATCCCGAGTGAGGGGGCGAAAAGCTTTCTTT
j_gene: TRBJ2-1; abundance: -; v_gene: TRBV7-2; d_gene: TRBD2; CDR3aa: CASSPRVGRGDNEQFF; CDR3nt: TGTGCCAGCAGCCCCCGGGTTGGGCGGGGGGACAATGAGCAGTTCTTC
j_gene: TRBJ2-7; abundance: -; v_gene: TRBV4-1; d_gene: TRBD2; CDR3aa: CASSHASVLAETYEQYF; CDR3nt: TGCGCCAGCAGCCACGCAAGCGTCCTAGCGGAGACCTACGAGCAGTACTTC
j_gene: TRBJ2-5; abundance: -; v_gene: TRBV5-1; d_gene: -; CDR3aa: CASSQNGFQETQYF; CDR3nt: TGCGCCAGCAGCCAGAACGGGTTCCAAGAGACCCAGTACTTC
j_gene: TRBJ2-3; abundance: few; v_gene: TRBV7-6; d_gene: -; CDR3aa: CASSSNPGKKTDTQYF; CDR3nt: TGTGCCAGCAGCTCCAACCCGGGGAAGAAAACAGATACGCAGTATTTT
j_gene: TRBJ2-5; abundance: few; v_gene: TRBV5-4; d_gene: TRBD1; CDR3aa: CASSNRDRETQYF; CDR3nt: TGTGCCAGCAGCAACCGGGACAGAGAGACCCAGTACTTC
j_gene: TRBJ2-5; abundance: few; v_gene: TRBV7-3; d_gene: -; CDR3aa: CASSLMGFGETQYF; CDR3nt: TGTGCCAGCAGCTTAATGGGTTTTGGAGAGACCCAGTACTTC
j_gene: TRBJ2-3; abundance: few; v_gene: TRBV29-1; d_gene: -; CDR3aa: CSAGRGPITDTQYF; CDR3nt: TGCAGCGCTGGTCGGGGACCAATCACAGATACGCAGTATTTT
j_gene: TRBJ2-3; abundance: -; v_gene: TRBV2; d_gene: -; CDR3aa: CASSPSADTQYF; CDR3nt: TGTGCCAGCAGTCCCAGTGCAGATACGCAGTATTTT
j_gene: TRBJ2-5; abundance: few; v_gene: TRBV7-9; d_gene: -; CDR3aa: CASSSIRGGETQYF; CDR3nt: TGTGCCAGCAGCTCCATAAGGGGCGGAGAGACCCAGTACTTC
j_gene: TRBJ2-3; abundance: few; v_gene: TRBV2; d_gene: TRBD2; CDR3aa: CASRAGLAGARNTQYF; CDR3nt: TGTGCCAGCAGAGCGGGACTAGCGGGGGCCCGGAATACGCAGTATTTT
j_gene: TRBJ2-3; abundance: -; v_gene: TRBV7-2; d_gene: -; CDR3aa: CASSLDANTQYF; CDR3nt: TGTGCCAGCAGCTTGGACGCTAATACGCAGTATTTT
j_gene: TRBJ1-4; abundance: -; v_gene: TRBV27; d_gene: -; CDR3aa: CASRGTRNNEKLFF; CDR3nt: TGTGCCAGCAGGGGGACCCGGAACAATGAAAAACTGTTTTTT
j_gene: TRBJ2-1; abundance: few; v_gene: TRBV29-1; d_gene: -; CDR3aa: CSISTGPGYNEQFF; CDR3nt: TGCAGCATCAGTACCGGCCCGGGCTACAATGAGCAGTTCTTC
j_gene: TRBJ2-5; abundance: few; v_gene: TRBV29-1; d_gene: -; CDR3aa: CSVDKDRGETQYF; CDR3nt: TGCAGCGTTGATAAGGACCGCGGAGAGACCCAGTACTTC
j_gene: TRBJ2-1; abundance: -; v_gene: TRBV28; d_gene: -; CDR3aa: CASSVRAANYNEQFF; CDR3nt: TGTGCCAGCAGCGTCCGCGCAGCTAACTACAATGAGCAGTTCTTC
j_gene: TRBJ1-5; abundance: -; v_gene: TRBV30; d_gene: TRBD1; CDR3aa: CAWSVGTGNQPQHF; CDR3nt: TGTGCCTGGAGTGTCGGGACAGGGAATCAGCCCCAGCATTTT
j_gene: TRBJ2-5; abundance: -; v_gene: TRBV14; d_gene: -; CDR3aa: CASSDGPTQYF; CDR3nt: TGTGCCAGCAGCGACGGTCCGACCCAGTACTTC
j_gene: TRBJ1-1; abundance: few; v_gene: TRBV19; d_gene: -; CDR3aa: CASKARLAKAFF; CDR3nt: TGTGCCAGTAAAGCGCGACTAGCTAAGGCTTTCTTT
j_gene: TRBJ2-5; abundance: -; v_gene: TRBV6-5; d_gene: -; CDR3aa: CASSYVPFGETQYF; CDR3nt: TGTGCCAGCAGTTACGTGCCTTTTGGGGAGACCCAGTACTTC
j_gene: TRBJ2-5; abundance: -; v_gene: TRBV4-1; d_gene: -; CDR3aa: CASSSRQIQETQYF; CDR3nt: TGCGCCAGCAGCAGTCGACAGATCCAAGAGACCCAGTACTTC
j_gene: TRBJ2-7; abundance: -; v_gene: TRBV15; d_gene: -; CDR3aa: CATSSRYEQYF; CDR3nt: TGTGCCACCAGCTCCCGCTACGAGCAGTACTTC
j_gene: TRBJ2-1; abundance: -; v_gene: TRBV29-1; d_gene: -; CDR3aa: CSAIYGSSYNEQFF; CDR3nt: TGCAGCGCGATATATGGCAGCTCCTACAATGAGCAGTTCTTC
j_gene: TRBJ2-1; abundance: few; v_gene: TRBV28; d_gene: TRBD1; CDR3aa: CASSLGGTGFSIVEQFF; CDR3nt: TGTGCCAGCAGCCTCGGTGGGACAGGGTTTTCGATCGTTGAGCAGTTCTTC